The clone carrying this TCR beta chain appeared many times. Its antigen is unidentified. This sample is drawn from a study of T cells after yellow fever vaccination. Study context: Low-cell-number fractions underwent preparation using SMART-Seq v4 Ultra Low Input.

TCRdb re-analysed the 5' RACE reads in MiXCR, keeping a single row per CDR3 protein. Of some 400,000 distinct CDR3 sequences in the sample, approximately 6% were seen once. The CDR3 has 16 amino acids. V was shortened by 4 bases and J by 3 bases, with 16 bases between the two germline ends. From germline, CDR1 is SGHRS and CDR2 YFSETQ. Study-wide results and caveats: Post-booster samples contained most primary-vaccination clones (just under 98% CD4, almost 90% CD8). Only a minor proportion of clonotypes was detected across both CD4 and CD8 compartments. Bulk-population clonotypes that are abundant could appear as contaminants in FACS-sorted repertoires.

The starting material was PBMCs, obtained 5 days after the yellow fever booster vaccination. This chain joins TRBV5-1 and TRBJ2-2; D is possibly TRBD1 (6 bases). The origin of this receptor is a man aged 25 to 40 who received the YFV17D yellow fever vaccine. The CDR3 here is CASSPSQGRYTGELFF. The CDR3 DNA reads as TGCGCCAGCAGCCCGAGTCAGGGGCGATACACCGGGGAGCTGTTTTTT.